The entry below gives a single TCR beta chain sequence along with its context. Its matching antigen is unknown. The source of the sample is a study of T cells after yellow fever vaccination. Whole-study results and caveats: CD4 and CD8 compartments shared a small share of clonotypes, likely from convergent recombination.

In germline, CDR1 is MNHEY, CDR2 SVGAGI. V was pared by 4 bases and J by 3 bases, with 16 bases between. The CDR3 totals 15 residues. TCRdb independently ran MiXCR on the 5' RACE reads; one entry per CDR3 protein. The sample holds roughly 150,000 distinct CDR3 sequences, approximately 6.7% seen once. Here the sequenced sample was CD4+ T cells sorted from PBMCs, taken 5 to 6 days after the first yellow fever vaccination. This sequence was found in a man aged 18-30 years who received the YFV17D yellow fever vaccine. This chain links TRBV6-5 with TRBJ2-7; D gene uncertain. The CDR3 loop reads CASSSPATSFYEQYF. Here the CDR3 DNA reads TGTGCCAGCAGTTCCCCCGCGACATCGTTCTACGAGCAGTACTTC.